Listed here are 12 T cell receptor beta chains from one sample, sequenced in a study of blood T cell repertoires in COVID-19. Sequencing used immunoSEQ multiplex PCR; TCRdb keeps in-frame clones, though not all of them. The table lists approximately 270,000 clones, approximately 90% of them singletons. The sequencing sample was made of PBMCs or T cells enriched from blood (not recorded which). The receptors here all came from a woman younger than 45 with acute COVID-19.

V and J are TRBV3-1 (or the pseudogene TRBV3-2) and TRBJ1-1; no clear D gene. Germline V lookup: CDR1 LGHDT, CDR2 YNNKEL (reference sequence). CDR3 length equals 14 residues. The ends were cut back, 2 bases at V and 2 bases at J, with 9 bases in the middle. The CDR3 region has the DNA TGTGCCAGCAGCCAACGGGAGGCCAACACTGAAGCTTTCTTT. Protein product: CASSQREANTEAFF.

This rearrangement joins TRBV20-1 to TRBJ1-2; weak D call: TRBD1 (5 bases). The CDR3 runs to 11 residues. Germline CDR1 is DFQATT and CDR2 is SNEGSKA (reference sequence). The CDR3 here is CRTTRVYGYTF. The CDR3 nucleotides read TGCCGGACAACCCGGGTTTATGGCTACACCTTC.

The rearrangement links TRBV27 to TRBJ2-7; 10 positions match TRBD2. The V and J ends lost 4 bases and 3 bases, in that order; junction bases with no gene match: 3. This CDR3 contains 14 residues. Per the germline V gene, CDR1 is MNHEY and CDR2 is SMNVEV (reference sequence). CDR3 region: CASSWLAGDYEQYF. The CDR3 DNA is TGTGCCAGCAGTTGGCTAGCGGGAGACTACGAGCAGTACTTC.

This chain connects TRBV28 to TRBJ2-3, with 8 positions matching TRBD1. V dropped 6 bases and J dropped 2; count of bases not matched to a gene: 4. Looked up from germline, CDR1 is MDHEN and CDR2 is SYDVKM. CDR3 length: 14 amino acids. The CDR3 region is CASSPGQDTDTQYF. The CDR3 DNA is TGTGCCAGCAGCCCGGGACAGGACACAGATACGCAGTATTTT. The full variable domain, in which reference TRBV28 and TRBJ2-3 provide the parts outside the CDR3, is DVKVTQSSRYLVKRTGEKVFLECVQDMDHENMFWYRQDPGLGLRLIYFSYDVKMKEKGDIPEGYSVSREKKERFSLILESASTNQTSMYLCASSPGQDTDTQYFGPGTRLTVL.

The chain couples TRBV5-1 to TRBJ1-3, with TRBD1 matching over 7 bases. The CDR3 totals 16 residues. CDR1 is SGHRS, CDR2 YFSETQ, per germline. V shed 4 bases, J shed 0 bases, and the junction held 7 bases outside the gene matches. Here the CDR3 reads CASSPVGQSSGNTIYF. The CDR3 DNA is TGCGCCAGCAGCCCGGTGGGACAGAGCTCTGGAAACACCATATATTTT.

The chain uses TRBV7-3 and TRBJ2-6; D is unresolved. Germline V gives CDR1 SGHTA, CDR2 FQGTGA. Trimming shortened V by 5 bases and J by 2 bases, and 10 bases separated the two germline ends. This CDR3 comprises 15 residues. This chain's CDR3 is CASSLTQAGANVLTF. The CDR3 nucleotides read TGTGCCAGCAGCCTGACGCAGGCTGGGGCCAACGTCCTGACTTTC.

The CDR3 nucleotides read TGTGCCAGTAGTGCACCGTTCGCCGACAGGCATCAGCCCCAGCATTTT. Translating gives CASSAPFADRHQPQHF. J is TRBJ1-5 and V is TRBV19; maybe TRBD1 (6 bases). The CDR3 is 16 residues long. Trimming left V 5 bases short and J 5 bases short, with 19 bases between. The germline gives CDR1 LNHDA, CDR2 SQIVND (reference sequence).

This rearrangement joins TRBV28 to TRBJ2-3; no reliable D call. The V gene lost 5 bases and the J gene lost 4 bases, with 10 bases spanning the gap. Per germline, CDR1 MDHEN and CDR2 SYDVKM. The length of the CDR3 is 13 residues. CDR3 residues: CASSASLADTQYF. CDR3 DNA: TGTGCCAGCAGTGCCTCCTTAGCAGATACGCAGTATTTT.

The V call is TRBV11-2, the J call TRBJ2-5, with D perhaps TRBD2 (6 bases). CDR3 length: 14 residues. Trimming took off 5 bases at V and 5 bases at J, with 15 bases between the two ends. Per germline, CDR1 SGHAT and CDR2 FQNNGV. The CDR3 DNA reads as TGTGCCAGCAGCCCCAGACTAGATGGTGAGACCCAGTACTTC. This sequence encodes CASSPRLDGETQYF.

The chain recombines TRBV5-1 with TRBJ2-3; D unresolved. The germline V gene encodes CDR1 SGHRS and CDR2 YFSETQ. The V and J ends lost 4 bases and 1 base respectively, with 10 bases between them. CDR3 length: 14 residues. CDR3 DNA: TGCGCCAGCAGCAAGAACCCGGGCACAGATACGCAGTATTTT. It specifies CASSKNPGTDTQYF.

The sample holds a few counts of this clone. V is TRBV4-1 and J is TRBJ2-1; 8 bases fit TRBD1. The CDR3 covers 13 residues. Germline CDR1 reads MGHRA; CDR2 reads YSYEKL. V was clipped by 6 bases and J by 15 bases; unmatched bases: 13. The chain's CDR3 is CASSHPVGQGLFF. For the CDR3, the DNA is TGCGCCAGCAGTCACCCCGTTGGACAGGGTCTGTTCTTC.

The sample holds one count of this clone. The rearrangement links TRBV15 to TRBJ2-1, with unresolved D. V lost 0 bases and J 8 bases, leaving 14 bases between the germline ends. The CDR3 is made up of 15 amino acids. CDR1 and CDR2 from the germline V gene are LNHNV and YYDKDF (reference sequence). This CDR3 reads CATSRDGRLLDEQFF. In DNA, the CDR3 is TGTGCCACCAGCAGAGATGGCAGGCTACTGGATGAGCAGTTCTTC.